Listed below are T cell receptor beta chains from one sample, sequenced in a study of cytomegalovirus exposure and HLA in healthy donors. Data came from immunoSEQ multiplex PCR; TCRdb stores just in-frame clones and leaves some out. The table lists 120,000 or so clones, over 70% of them singletons. Sequencing was performed on PBMCs. These TCRs come from a woman in her fifties or sixties in good health and CMV-seronegative. Both conserved end residues are part of each CDR3. D genes are given only for firm matches. Rows may omit the clone size; those that give it use once, few, many or a size class.

len: 14; v_gene: TRBV5-1; abundance: -; d_gene: TRBD2; j_gene: TRBJ2-1; CDR3nt: TGCGCCAGCAGCTTCGCGGGAGGTAACAATGAGCAGTTCTTC; CDR3aa: CASSFAGGNNEQFF
len: 15; v_gene: TRBV27; abundance: -; d_gene: TRBD2; j_gene: TRBJ2-7; CDR3nt: TGTGCCAGCAGTTTAACCGCACTAGCGGTTTACGAGCAGTACTTC; CDR3aa: CASSLTALAVYEQYF
len: 16; v_gene: TRBV13; abundance: -; d_gene: TRBD2; j_gene: TRBJ2-3; CDR3nt: TGTGCCAGCAGCCAAAGGTCCAGCGGGAATCCAGATACGCAGTATTTT; CDR3aa: CASSQRSSGNPDTQYF
len: 15; v_gene: TRBV5-4; abundance: -; d_gene: TRBD1; j_gene: TRBJ1-4; CDR3nt: TGTGCCAGCAGCTCAACAGGGGGCACTAATGAAAAACTGTTTTTT; CDR3aa: CASSSTGGTNEKLFF
len: 17; v_gene: TRBV5-1; abundance: -; d_gene: TRBD2; j_gene: TRBJ2-7; CDR3nt: TGCGCCAGCAAGACTAGCGGGAGGGCCCTGGGGACCTACGAGCAGTACTTC; CDR3aa: CASKTSGRALGTYEQYF
len: 13; v_gene: TRBV29-1; abundance: -; d_gene: -; j_gene: TRBJ2-5; CDR3nt: TGCAGCGTTGCATGGTTGGGAGAAGAGACCCAGTACTTC; CDR3aa: CSVAWLGEETQYF
len: 14; v_gene: TRBV11-3; abundance: -; d_gene: TRBD2; j_gene: TRBJ2-3; CDR3nt: TGTGCCAGCCCCCGGGAGGCGGGCACAGATACGCAGTATTTT; CDR3aa: CASPREAGTDTQYF
len: 18; v_gene: TRBV4-1; abundance: -; d_gene: -; j_gene: TRBJ2-5; CDR3nt: TGCGCCAGCAGCCAAGATGGGGGGAGGGGGACGTTCGGAGAGACCCAGTACTTC; CDR3aa: CASSQDGGRGTFGETQYF
len: 13; v_gene: TRBV29-1; abundance: -; d_gene: -; j_gene: TRBJ2-5; CDR3nt: TGCAGCGTTGATCGTGGGAGTGGGGAGACCCAGTACTTC; CDR3aa: CSVDRGSGETQYF
len: 11; v_gene: TRBV20-1; abundance: -; d_gene: -; j_gene: TRBJ1-4; CDR3nt: TGCAGTGCTAGTAGGGGTGAAAAACTGTTTTTT; CDR3aa: CSASRGEKLFF
len: 14; v_gene: TRBV10-3; abundance: -; d_gene: -; j_gene: TRBJ1-1; CDR3nt: TGTGCCATCAGTGGGAGTGTGGGGAACACTGAAGCTTTCTTT; CDR3aa: CAISGSVGNTEAFF
len: 15; v_gene: TRBV7-8; abundance: -; d_gene: TRBD2; j_gene: TRBJ2-7; CDR3nt: TGTGCCAGCAGCCACGAGCGGGAGGTAACCTACGAGCAGTACTTC; CDR3aa: CASSHEREVTYEQYF
len: 19; v_gene: TRBV28; abundance: -; d_gene: TRBD2; j_gene: TRBJ2-5; CDR3nt: TGTGCCAGCAGGCGGACTAGCGGGAGAGTGAGGGGTACAAAGAAGACCCAGTACTTC; CDR3aa: CASRRTSGRVRGTKKTQYF
len: 13; v_gene: TRBV5-4; abundance: -; d_gene: TRBD1; j_gene: TRBJ1-1; CDR3nt: TGTGCCAGCAGTCCCGGACAGGGAAATGAAGCTTTCTTT; CDR3aa: CASSPGQGNEAFF
len: 15; v_gene: TRBV7-9; abundance: -; d_gene: -; j_gene: TRBJ2-1; CDR3nt: TGTTCCAGCAGTTATCACCGGACAGATTACAATGAGCAGTTCTTC; CDR3aa: CSSSYHRTDYNEQFF
len: 16; v_gene: TRBV5-1; abundance: -; d_gene: TRBD2; j_gene: TRBJ2-7; CDR3nt: TGCGCCAGCAGCTTGTGGTCTAGCGGAGCCACCTACGAGCAGTACTTC; CDR3aa: CASSLWSSGATYEQYF
len: 16; v_gene: TRBV10-3; abundance: -; d_gene: TRBD1; j_gene: TRBJ2-7; CDR3nt: TGTGCCATCAGTGAGCCCGGGACAGGGACTTTCTACGAGCAGTACTTC; CDR3aa: CAISEPGTGTFYEQYF
len: 17; v_gene: TRBV7-2; abundance: -; d_gene: TRBD1; j_gene: TRBJ2-7; CDR3nt: TGTGCCAGCAGCTTAGGCGCTGTGGGGACAGGGTACTACGAGCAGTACTTC; CDR3aa: CASSLGAVGTGYYEQYF
len: 18; v_gene: TRBV5-1; abundance: -; d_gene: TRBD2; j_gene: TRBJ2-5; CDR3nt: TGCGCCAGCAGCACCGGGACTAGCTCTACGTTAGGGGGGGAGACCCAGTACTTC; CDR3aa: CASSTGTSSTLGGETQYF
len: 18; v_gene: TRBV19; abundance: few; d_gene: TRBD2; j_gene: TRBJ2-1; CDR3nt: TGTGCCAGTAGTATAATTCCAGGCAGAGCGAAAGCGGGAAATGAGCAGTTCTTC; CDR3aa: CASSIIPGRAKAGNEQFF
len: 12; v_gene: TRBV30; abundance: -; d_gene: -; j_gene: TRBJ1-5; CDR3nt: TGTGCCTGGAGTGTACAGAATCAGCCCCAGCATTTT; CDR3aa: CAWSVQNQPQHF
len: 14; v_gene: TRBV11-3; abundance: -; d_gene: -; j_gene: TRBJ2-2; CDR3nt: TGTGCCAGCAGCTTAGTGCAGGGCACCGGGGAGCTGTTTTTT; CDR3aa: CASSLVQGTGELFF
len: 15; v_gene: TRBV6-6; abundance: -; d_gene: -; j_gene: TRBJ2-1; CDR3nt: TGTGCCAGCAGTTCACAGGAGCCTTCCTACAATGAGCAGTTCTTC; CDR3aa: CASSSQEPSYNEQFF
len: 15; v_gene: TRBV5-3; abundance: -; d_gene: TRBD1; j_gene: TRBJ2-5; CDR3nt: TGTGCCAGAAGCACCGACTCGACAGGGGAAGAGACCCAGTACTTC; CDR3aa: CARSTDSTGEETQYF
len: 15; v_gene: TRBV7-3; abundance: -; d_gene: TRBD2; j_gene: TRBJ2-1; CDR3nt: TGTGCCAGCAGCCCAGGGACTAGCGGGAGCAATGAGCAGTTCTTC; CDR3aa: CASSPGTSGSNEQFF
len: 9; v_gene: TRBV29-1; abundance: -; d_gene: -; j_gene: TRBJ2-7; CDR3nt: TGCAGCCTGGGGGGTGAGCAGTACTTC; CDR3aa: CSLGGEQYF
len: 16; v_gene: TRBV30; abundance: -; d_gene: TRBD1; j_gene: TRBJ2-6; CDR3nt: TGTGCCTGGAAGGACAGGAGTACCGGTGGGGCCAACGTCCTGACTTTC; CDR3aa: CAWKDRSTGGANVLTF
len: 14; v_gene: TRBV7-7; abundance: -; d_gene: TRBD1; j_gene: TRBJ2-5; CDR3nt: TGTGCCAGCGGGCAGACAGGGGACCGGGAGACCCAGTACTTC; CDR3aa: CASGQTGDRETQYF
len: 14; v_gene: TRBV7-8; abundance: -; d_gene: -; j_gene: TRBJ2-3; CDR3nt: TGTGCCAGCGGCCAAGGAGAGGGCACAGATACGCAGTATTTT; CDR3aa: CASGQGEGTDTQYF
len: 16; v_gene: TRBV11-2; abundance: few; d_gene: -; j_gene: TRBJ2-7; CDR3nt: TGTGCCAGCAGCCTAGATTCTGGGGACATCCTCTACGAGCAGTACTTC; CDR3aa: CASSLDSGDILYEQYF
len: 14; v_gene: TRBV30; abundance: few; d_gene: -; j_gene: TRBJ1-3; CDR3nt: TGTGCCTGGTCCCCAGGGGAAAATGGAAACACCATATATTTT; CDR3aa: CAWSPGENGNTIYF
len: 14; v_gene: TRBV14; abundance: -; d_gene: -; j_gene: TRBJ1-6; CDR3nt: TGTGCCAGCAGCCCAGGGAGGGGGGATTCACCCCTCCACTTT; CDR3aa: CASSPGRGDSPLHF
len: 13; v_gene: TRBV28; abundance: few; d_gene: TRBD1; j_gene: TRBJ1-2; CDR3nt: TGTGCCAGCAAAAGTGTGGACAGGGGACCGTACACCTTC; CDR3aa: CASKSVDRGPYTF
len: 16; v_gene: TRBV4-1; abundance: -; d_gene: -; j_gene: TRBJ2-3; CDR3nt: TGCGCCAGCAGCCAAGATACGGGAGCCAGCACAGATACGCAGTATTTT; CDR3aa: CASSQDTGASTDTQYF
len: 13; v_gene: TRBV29-1; abundance: medium-sized; d_gene: TRBD2; j_gene: TRBJ2-7; CDR3nt: TGCAGCGTTGAGCTAGCGGGAGGAGGGGAGCAGTACTTC; CDR3aa: CSVELAGGGEQYF
len: 13; v_gene: TRBV19; abundance: -; d_gene: -; j_gene: TRBJ2-5; CDR3nt: TGTGCCAGTAGTATATGGGGCAGGGAGACCCAGTACTTC; CDR3aa: CASSIWGRETQYF
len: 16; v_gene: TRBV5-1; abundance: -; d_gene: TRBD2; j_gene: TRBJ2-1; CDR3nt: TGCGCCAGCAGCTTGGACGGGAGGGCCGGTGGCAATGAGCAGTTCTTC; CDR3aa: CASSLDGRAGGNEQFF
len: 17; v_gene: TRBV12-5; abundance: once; d_gene: TRBD2; j_gene: TRBJ2-2; CDR3nt: TGTGCTAGTGGTTTACTAGCGGGAGGGTTAAACACCGGGGAGCTGTTTTTT; CDR3aa: CASGLLAGGLNTGELFF
len: 15; v_gene: TRBV7-8; abundance: -; d_gene: -; j_gene: TRBJ2-7; CDR3nt: TGTGCCAGCAGCTCCCACCAGGGGTCAGCCTACGAGCAGTACTTC; CDR3aa: CASSSHQGSAYEQYF
len: 17; v_gene: TRBV5-4; abundance: -; d_gene: TRBD1; j_gene: TRBJ1-4; CDR3nt: TGTGCCAGCAGCTTGTCGGCAGGGGGCCGAATCAATGAAAAACTGTTTTTT; CDR3aa: CASSLSAGGRINEKLFF
len: 18; v_gene: TRBV7-9; abundance: -; d_gene: TRBD1; j_gene: TRBJ2-7; CDR3nt: TGTTCCAGCAGCTTGGCTGGGACAGGGGGCTACCTTTCGTACGAGCAGTACTTC; CDR3aa: CSSSLAGTGGYLSYEQYF
len: 15; v_gene: TRBV5-1; abundance: -; d_gene: TRBD2; j_gene: TRBJ2-1; CDR3nt: TGCGCCAGCAGCTTGGGCGGGAGCTCCTACAATGAGCAGTTCTTC; CDR3aa: CASSLGGSSYNEQFF
len: 15; v_gene: TRBV18; abundance: few; d_gene: TRBD2; j_gene: TRBJ2-1; CDR3nt: TGTGCCAGCTCACCACCGAGCGGGAGTGTATATGAGCAGTTCTTC; CDR3aa: CASSPPSGSVYEQFF
len: 15; v_gene: TRBV6-6; abundance: -; d_gene: TRBD2; j_gene: TRBJ2-3; CDR3nt: TGTGCCAGCAGTTACGAGTGGGCTAGCGGGGATACGCAGTATTTT; CDR3aa: CASSYEWASGDTQYF
len: 17; v_gene: TRBV25-1; abundance: few; d_gene: -; j_gene: TRBJ1-5; CDR3nt: TGTGCCAGCAGTGAGGGGGGTAGATGGGGGGTGAATCAGCCCCAGCATTTT; CDR3aa: CASSEGGRWGVNQPQHF